In this sample, the clone carrying this T cell receptor beta chain turned up many times. Its antigen is still unknown. Regarding time point: patch test 2, 6 weeks after DPC sensitization. Treatment in this sample: therapeutic diphenylcyclopropenone sensitization with weekly scalp DPC. The record originates from a study of human T cells and chemical hapten exposure. Points from the study as a whole: Alopecia affected the donors, so their immune response may differ from healthy people's.

The CDR3 sequence is 14 residues long. CDR1 is SQVTM and CDR2 is ANQGSEA in the germline V gene. With V trimmed by 4 bases and J by 6 bases, 11 bases remained unmatched. A single record per CDR3 protein comes from TCRdb applying MiXCR to the RACE reads. The sample comprises about 400,000 distinct CDR3 sequences, about 6% of which are singletons, and about 5.4% rests with the top ten. Specimen: whole blood, collected in connection with sensitization to the hapten diphenylcyclopropenone (DPC). The chain couples TRBV29-1 to TRBJ1-2; 7 nucleotides line up with TRBD1. The receptor comes from a woman younger than 35 with alopecia areata. Some clones in this sample may be carry-over from other donors' samples. The CDR3 region has the DNA TGCAGCGTTGGACGGGTACAGGGGTTGGATGGCTACACCTTC. Encoded protein: CSVGRVQGLDGYTF.